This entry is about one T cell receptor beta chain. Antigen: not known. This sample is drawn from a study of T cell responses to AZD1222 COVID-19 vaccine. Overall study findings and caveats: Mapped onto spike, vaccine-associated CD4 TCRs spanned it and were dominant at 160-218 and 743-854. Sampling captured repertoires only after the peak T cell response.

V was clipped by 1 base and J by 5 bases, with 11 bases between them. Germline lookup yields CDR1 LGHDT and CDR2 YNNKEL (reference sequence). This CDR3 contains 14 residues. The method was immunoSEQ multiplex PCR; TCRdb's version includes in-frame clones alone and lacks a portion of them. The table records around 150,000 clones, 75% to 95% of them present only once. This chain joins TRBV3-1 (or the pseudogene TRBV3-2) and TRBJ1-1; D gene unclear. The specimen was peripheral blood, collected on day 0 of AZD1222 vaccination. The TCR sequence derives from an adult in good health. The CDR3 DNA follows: TGTGCCAGCAGCCAAGGCCCGGGTGGGACTGAAGCTTTCTTT. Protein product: CASSQGPGGTEAFF.